One and the same sample provided the 19 T cell receptor beta chains below, sequenced in a study of CD8 T cells in ankylosing spondylitis. TCRdb passed the 5' RACE reads through MiXCR, listing each CDR3 protein once. The sample records roughly 30,000 distinct CDR3 sequences, less than 5.5% being singletons. Material for sequencing was blood, either unsorted or a sorted T cell fraction (not recorded which). These receptors came from a female donor with ankylosing spondylitis or in good health (not recorded which).

This clonotype was picked up many times. The rearrangement links TRBV9 to TRBJ2-3, with D unresolved. Germline CDR1 and CDR2: SGDLS and YYNGEE. The V and J ends lost 0 bases and 2 bases respectively, with 13 bases between them. The CDR3 is 16 amino acids. The CDR3 sequence is CASSVGPRPDTDTQYF. DNA of the CDR3: TGTGCCAGCAGCGTAGGCCCCCGACCGGACACAGATACGCAGTATTTT. Based on the CDR3 plus reference TRBV9 and TRBJ2-3, the full variable domain is DSGVTQTPKHLITATGQRVTLRCSPRSGDLSVYWYQQSLDQGLQFLIQYYNGEERAKGNILERFSAQQFPDLHSELNLSSLELGDSALYFCASSVGPRPDTDTQYFGPGTRLTVL.

This clonotype was recorded many times. The rearrangement uses TRBV9 and TRBJ2-7, with 14 bases lining up with TRBD2. This CDR3 is 15 amino acids long. V shed 3 bases, J shed 12 bases, and the junction held 11 bases outside the gene matches. From germline, CDR1 is SGDLS and CDR2 YYNGEE. The CDR3 spells CASSGLAGGQLPLYF. CDR3 in DNA: TGTGCCAGCAGCGGACTAGCGGGAGGGCAGTTACCTCTGTACTTC.

In its sample, this clonotype was seen many times. The V call is TRBV9, the J call TRBJ2-3; D may be TRBD1 or TRBD2 (5 bases each). V lost 0 bases to trimming and J lost 6 bases, with 11 bases between them. Germline loops: CDR1 SGDLS, CDR2 YYNGEE. The CDR3 runs to 14 residues. CDR3 bases: TGTGCCAGCAGCGTAGAGGGGAGTAGGGATACGCAGTATTTT. Protein sequence: CASSVEGSRDTQYF.

This clonotype was observed at least ten times. V is TRBV9 and J is TRBJ2-2; a weak D match, TRBD2 (6 bases). CDR3 length equals 16 residues. The V end lost 4 bases, the J end lost 0 bases, and 13 bases lay between the germline ends. Germline V CDR1 and CDR2: SGDLS, YYNGEE. CDR3 nucleotides: TGTGCCAGCAGCCTCCGGGACTTTCCGAACACCGGGGAGCTGTTTTTT. Translating gives CASSLRDFPNTGELFF.

This clonotype was observed a few times. The rearrangement joins TRBV9 to TRBJ1-2; no clear D. This CDR3 contains 16 residues. Germline CDR1 and CDR2: SGDLS and YYNGEE. The V end lost 0 bases, the J end lost 4 bases, and 16 bases lay between the germline ends. The CDR3 loop reads CASSVAPSRGSYGYTF. Here the CDR3 DNA reads TGTGCCAGCAGCGTAGCCCCGTCCCGGGGATCCTATGGCTACACCTTC. The variable domain in full, with the rest retrieved from reference TRBV9 and TRBJ1-2, is DSGVTQTPKHLITATGQRVTLRCSPRSGDLSVYWYQQSLDQGLQFLIQYYNGEERAKGNILERFSAQQFPDLHSELNLSSLELGDSALYFCASSVAPSRGSYGYTFGSGTRLTVV.

Note on this clonotype: A much larger clone lies a single base off, so this may be a read error. The rearrangement uses TRBV9 and TRBJ2-2; D unclear. CDR3 length: 14 amino acids. V was cut by 2 bases and J by 6 bases, with 11 bases left in between. Germline V CDR1 and CDR2: SGDLS, YYNGEE. The CDR3, as DNA: TGTGCCAGCAGCGTTAATGCCGCGTCCGGGGAGCTGTTTTTT. It encodes CASSVNAASGELFF.

In its sample, this clonotype was seen many times. J is TRBJ2-5 and V is TRBV9; D remains unclear. This CDR3 spans 13 amino acids. Per the germline V gene, CDR1 is SGDLS and CDR2 is YYNGEE. Trimming removed 4 bases at V and 4 bases at J, with 11 bases between. As DNA, the CDR3 is TGTGCCAGCAGCCCCAATACGGGAGAGACCCAGTACTTC. It yields the protein CASSPNTGETQYF.

This clonotype has ten or more counts. The chain joins TRBV9 to TRBJ1-2; the D gene is possibly TRBD1 (6 bases). V was trimmed by 3 bases and J by 7 bases, leaving 19 bases between them. CDR1 SGDLS and CDR2 YYNGEE come from the germline V gene. The CDR3 totals 15 residues. CDR3 nucleotides: TGTGCCAGCAGCGAGGGGGGCATAACTAAAGGTGGCTACACCTTC. As protein: CASSEGGITKGGYTF. The variable domain in full, with the rest retrieved from reference TRBV9 and TRBJ1-2, is DSGVTQTPKHLITATGQRVTLRCSPRSGDLSVYWYQQSLDQGLQFLIQYYNGEERAKGNILERFSAQQFPDLHSELNLSSLELGDSALYFCASSEGGITKGGYTFGSGTRLTVV.

This clonotype was counted ten times or more. The gene calls are TRBV9 and TRBJ1-1; D remains ambiguous. This CDR3 comprises 15 residues. Germline V lookup: CDR1 SGDLS, CDR2 YYNGEE. V lost 0 bases and J 0 bases, leaving 9 bases between the germline ends. CDR3 in DNA: TGTGCCAGCAGCGTAGAGGTAGGCATGAACACTGAAGCTTTCTTT. This sequence encodes CASSVEVGMNTEAFF.

This clonotype was observed many times. The chain combines TRBV9 with TRBJ2-7, with TRBD2 identical over 11 bases. Per germline, CDR1 SGDLS and CDR2 YYNGEE. The CDR3 loop spans 15 amino acids. With 3 bases clipped from V and 2 bases from J, the junction kept 4 bases outside the gene matches. This CDR3 is CASSAGTSGTYEQYF. The CDR3 nucleotides are TGTGCCAGCAGCGCGGGGACTAGCGGTACCTACGAGCAGTACTTC. The full variable domain, with the rest looked up from reference TRBV9 and TRBJ2-7, is DSGVTQTPKHLITATGQRVTLRCSPRSGDLSVYWYQQSLDQGLQFLIQYYNGEERAKGNILERFSAQQFPDLHSELNLSSLELGDSALYFCASSAGTSGTYEQYFGPGTRLTVT.

This clonotype occurred a few times. The chain carries TRBV9 and TRBJ1-1, with D possibly matching TRBD1 (5 bases). The CDR3 is 16 residues long. V was pared by 0 bases and J by 1 base, with 13 bases between. Germline V lookup: CDR1 SGDLS, CDR2 YYNGEE. CDR3 in DNA: TGTGCCAGCAGCGTAGAGGGGACCTATCCGAACACTGAAGCTTTCTTT. Translated, it gives CASSVEGTYPNTEAFF.

The chain is built from TRBV9 and TRBJ2-3, with TRBD2 matching 13 bases. Per the germline V gene, CDR1 is SGDLS and CDR2 is YYNGEE. This CDR3 is built from 16 residues. With V trimmed by 6 bases and J by 3 bases, 7 bases remained unmatched. Here the CDR3 reads CASTSPGLAGTDTQYF. The DNA of the CDR3 is TGTGCCAGCACCTCACCGGGACTAGCGGGAACAGATACGCAGTATTTT.

This clonotype was counted a single time. V is TRBV9 and J is TRBJ2-5; TRBD2 is a possible D gene (6 bases). The CDR3 totals 13 residues. Between the trimmed V and J ends, which lost 2 bases and 7 bases, there was a span of 12 bases. Germline values: CDR1 SGDLS, CDR2 YYNGEE. The CDR3 protein is CASSVGLASTQYF. In nucleotides, the CDR3 is TGTGCCAGCAGCGTCGGGCTAGCGTCGACCCAGTACTTC.

This clonotype was counted at least ten times. The rearrangement uses TRBV9 and TRBJ2-2; 11 bases map to TRBD2. Germline trimming cut 3 bases from V and 6 bases from J; bases unmatched to any gene: 7. Germline-derived CDR1 and CDR2 are SGDLS and YYNGEE. The CDR3 length is 16 residues. CDR3 nucleotide sequence: TGTGCCAGCAGCGGGACTAGCGGGCCGTTCTCCGGGGAGCTGTTTTTT. Amino acid sequence: CASSGTSGPFSGELFF. Looking up the rest from reference TRBV9 and TRBJ2-2 gives the full variable domain: DSGVTQTPKHLITATGQRVTLRCSPRSGDLSVYWYQQSLDQGLQFLIQYYNGEERAKGNILERFSAQQFPDLHSELNLSSLELGDSALYFCASSGTSGPFSGELFFGEGSRLTVL.

There are many counts of this clonotype. The rearrangement uses TRBV9 and TRBJ2-1; no definite D call. The germline V gene encodes CDR1 SGDLS and CDR2 YYNGEE. The CDR3 loop spans 15 amino acids. V lost 0 bases, J lost 0 bases, and 7 bases lay in between. In DNA, the CDR3 is TGTGCCAGCAGCGTAGGGTGGGTCTCCTACAATGAGCAGTTCTTC. Amino acid sequence: CASSVGWVSYNEQFF.

This clonotype was observed many times. One end of the junction fails to match germline, which may point to a read error. This chain connects TRBV9 to TRBJ2-1, with D tentatively TRBD2 (6 bases). The germline gives CDR1 SGDLS, CDR2 YYNGEE. This CDR3 spans 14 amino acids. CDR3 region: CASSRASAYNEQFF. As DNA, the CDR3 is TGTGCCAGCAGTCGGGCTAGCGCATACAATGAGCAGTTTTTC.

V usage is TRBV9 and J usage is TRBJ2-7; D ambiguous. Germline loops: CDR1 SGDLS, CDR2 YYNGEE. The CDR3 consists of 16 residues. V was pared by 0 bases and J by 0 bases, with 13 bases between. CDR3 sequence reads: CASSVGVGKGSYEQYF. The CDR3 bases are TGTGCCAGCAGCGTAGGTGTGGGGAAGGGCTCCTACGAGCAGTACTTC.

V usage is TRBV4-2 and J usage is TRBJ2-1, with D possibly matching TRBD2 (6 bases). Germline values: CDR1 LGHNA, CDR2 YNFKEQ. Trimming cost V 10 bases and J 8 bases, with 15 bases left between them. The CDR3 spans 12 residues. The chain's CDR3 is CANTTRADEQFF. CDR3 nucleotide sequence: TGTGCCAACACGACTAGAGCGGATGAGCAGTTCTTC.

This clonotype turned up a few times. V is TRBV9 and J is TRBJ2-3; weak D call: TRBD2 (5 bases). CDR3 length equals 16 residues. Between the trimmed V and J ends, which lost 0 bases and 0 bases, there was a span of 11 bases. The germline V gene has CDR1 SGDLS and CDR2 YYNGEE. This CDR3 is CASSVGERLSTDTQYF. The CDR3 DNA reads as TGTGCCAGCAGCGTAGGTGAACGACTAAGCACAGATACGCAGTATTTT.